The 17 T cell receptor beta chains below were found in one sample sequenced in a study of blood T cell repertoires in COVID-19. Only in-frame clones appear in the TCRdb table, and some are missing; sequencing was by immunoSEQ multiplex PCR. Altogether about 210,000 clones are present, about 76% being singletons, with the ten largest covering about 8.9%. Sample: PBMCs or T cells enriched from blood (not recorded which). The receptors stem from a woman in her fifties or sixties with acute COVID-19.

This clone was seen more than once but under ten times. This rearrangement joins TRBV6-6 to TRBJ1-1, with TRBD1 matching 9 bases. The CDR3 spans 19 residues. From germline, CDR1 is MNHNY and CDR2 SVGAGI (reference sequence). Trimming removed 5 bases from V and 4 bases from J; junction bases left unmatched: 20. The CDR3 DNA reads TGTGCCAGCAGTCCCAAGCCCGGGACAGGGCATGGTGTGAGCACTGAAGCTTTCTTT. This encodes CASSPKPGTGHGVSTEAFF.

This chain uses TRBV5-1 with TRBJ1-2; the match to TRBD1 covers 7 bases. Germline CDR1 reads SGHRS; CDR2 reads YFSETQ. The CDR3 spans 13 residues. The ends lost 4 bases at V and 2 bases at J; junction bases unmatched: 2. The CDR3: CASSPTGNYGYTF. CDR3 coding DNA: TGCGCCAGCAGCCCGACAGGGAACTATGGCTACACCTTC.

The V and J genes are TRBV5-1 and TRBJ2-5; 12 bases agree with TRBD1. Germline V CDR1 and CDR2: SGHRS, YFSETQ. This CDR3 region has 14 residues. The ends lost 4 bases at V and 5 bases at J; junction bases unmatched: 3. The chain's CDR3 is CASSIGTGGETQYF. The CDR3 bases are TGCGCCAGCAGCATTGGGACAGGGGGCGAGACCCAGTACTTC.

This sequence joins TRBV2 and TRBJ1-5; D is possibly TRBD1 (5 bases). This CDR3 comprises 13 residues. V was trimmed by 4 bases and J by 7 bases, leaving 11 bases between them. Germline assignment: CDR1 SNHLY and CDR2 FYNNEI. The CDR3 protein is CASSAGGEQPQHF. Here the CDR3 DNA reads TGTGCCAGCAGTGCGGGGGGTGAGCAGCCCCAGCATTTT.

The chain has TRBV7-3 and TRBJ2-6, with D unclear. Germline CDR1 reads SGHTA; CDR2 reads FQGTGA. V was clipped by 4 bases and J by 0 bases, with 10 bases between them. The length of the CDR3 is 16 residues. The CDR3 sequence: CASSYPPGSGANVLTF. The CDR3 nucleotides are TGTGCCAGCAGCTACCCCCCCGGCTCTGGGGCCAACGTCCTGACTTTC. Based on the CDR3 plus reference TRBV7-3 and TRBJ2-6, the full variable domain is GAGVSQTPSNKVTEKGKYVELRCDPISGHTALYWYRQSLGQGPEFLIYFQGTGAADDSGLPNDRFFAVRPEGSVSTLKIQRTERGDSAVYLCASSYPPGSGANVLTFGAGSRLTVL.

The genes are TRBV30 and TRBJ2-3, with D perhaps TRBD2 (7 bases). With 3 bases removed from V and 4 bases from J, the gap between germline ends came to 14 bases. The CDR3 contains 14 residues. Looked up from germline, CDR1 is GTSNPN and CDR2 is SVGIG (reference sequence). CDR3 protein: CAWSQGGVADTQYF. Here the CDR3 DNA reads TGTGCCTGGAGCCAAGGGGGGGTAGCAGATACGCAGTATTTT. Full variable domain (missing parts from reference TRBV30 and TRBJ2-3): SQTIHQWPATLVQPVGSPLSLECTVEGTSNPNLYWYRQAAGRGLQLLFYSVGIGQISSEVPQNLSASRPQDRQFILSSKKLLLSDSGFYLCAWSQGGVADTQYFGPGTRLTVL.

The chain recombines TRBV18 with TRBJ2-6; TRBD1 matches 8 bases. Germline V lookup: CDR1 KGHSH, CDR2 LQKENI. V lost 6 bases, J lost 11 bases, and 12 bases stayed unmatched. The CDR3 is made up of 15 amino acids. CDR3 DNA: TGTGCCAGCTCGCAAGGCATAGGACAGGGTGACGTCCTGACTTTC. This gives the protein CASSQGIGQGDVLTF.

This chain links TRBV29-1 with TRBJ1-1; a weak D match, TRBD1 (6 bases). The CDR3 spans 14 residues. V was pared by 3 bases and J by 0 bases, with 11 bases between. Germline assignment: CDR1 SQVTM and CDR2 ANQGSEA. The CDR3 DNA reads TGCAGCGTTGATCCGGGACAACTGAACACTGAAGCTTTCTTT. Translation: CSVDPGQLNTEAFF.

This clone was detected once. The gene calls are TRBV21-1 and TRBJ1-3; the table's D call, TRBD1, was not checked against the DNA. TRBV21-1 is termed a pseudogene. The CDR3 covers 19 residues. The CDR3 is CASSMNQQAGPSSGNTIYF. As DNA, the CDR3 is TGTGCCAGCAGCATGAATCAGCAGGCAGGGCCTAGCTCTGGAAACACCATATATTTT.

V is TRBV27 and J is TRBJ2-7, with D unresolved. CDR3 length equals 12 residues. CDR1 is MNHEY and CDR2 is SMNVEV in the germline V gene (reference sequence). The V gene lost 4 bases and the J gene lost 2 bases, with 6 bases spanning the gap. CDR3 amino acids: CASSSGPYEQYF. CDR3 sequence (DNA): TGTGCCAGCAGTTCCGGTCCCTACGAGCAGTACTTC.

The chain has TRBV7-2 and TRBJ1-1; D is perhaps TRBD1 (5 bases). Trimming cost V 5 bases and J 1 base, with 20 bases left between them. The CDR3 is 17 residues long. Germline loops: CDR1 SGHTA, CDR2 FQGNSA. CDR3 nucleotide sequence: TGTGCCAGCAGCGACCAGGGAATCCGGGTGGGGAACACTGAAGCTTTCTTT. It specifies CASSDQGIRVGNTEAFF.

The table lists this clone with a few counts. This chain's CDR3 is CASSGPDRGGVNTEAFF. The CDR3 DNA reads as TGTGCCAGCTCTGGCCCGGACAGGGGGGGGGTGAACACTGAAGCTTTCTTT. The chain links TRBV25-1 to TRBJ1-1; TRBD1 matches 10 bases. The germline CDR1 and CDR2 sequences are MGHDK and SYGVNS. The CDR3 has 17 amino acids. Unmatched junction bases numbered 12, after V lost 8 bases and J lost 0 bases. Together with reference TRBV25-1 and TRBJ1-1, the CDR3 gives the full variable domain: EADIYQTPRYLVIGTGKKITLECSQTMGHDKMYWYQQDPGMELHLIHYSYGVNSTEKGDLSSESTVSRIRTEHFPLTLESARPSHTSQYLCASSGPDRGGVNTEAFFGQGTRLTVV.

The J gene is TRBJ1-4, the V gene TRBV4-1; 11 nucleotides line up with TRBD1. Per germline, CDR1 MGHRA and CDR2 YSYEKL. The CDR3 consists of 18 residues. After removal of 2 bases from V and 2 bases from J, the junction contained 7 bases not matched to a gene. The CDR3 is CASSQRGTGGYTNEKLFF. CDR3 DNA sequence: TGCGCCAGCAGCCAAAGGGGGACAGGGGGTTATACTAATGAAAAACTGTTTTTT.

The sample holds one count of this clone. The chain has TRBV18 and TRBJ1-2; maybe TRBD1 (5 bases). Germline CDR1 KGHSH, CDR2 LQKENI. The CDR3 is 15 amino acids. The V gene lost 0 bases and the J gene lost 2 bases, with 10 bases spanning the gap. CDR3 nucleotides: TGTGCCAGCTCACCACCGGTGCAGGGAAACTATGGCTACACCTTC. Translating gives CASSPPVQGNYGYTF.

This rearrangement joins TRBV6-6 to TRBJ1-2; no definite D call. V shed 7 bases and J shed 3 bases, with 12 bases lying between them. CDR1 and CDR2 (germline): MNHNY, SVGAGI (reference sequence). CDR3 length equals 13 residues. This CDR3 reads CASTLTRDYGYTF. As DNA, the CDR3 is TGTGCCAGCACCCTAACGAGGGACTATGGCTACACCTTC.

This rearrangement joins TRBV5-6 to TRBJ2-5, with 9 bases matching TRBD2. The germline CDR1 and CDR2 sequences are SGHDT and YYEEEE. The trim removed 0 bases at V and 3 bases at J, leaving 9 bases unmatched. CDR3 size: 17 residues. In DNA form, the CDR3 reads TGTGCCAGCAGCTTGGCCTTCGAGCGGGGGGAAAAAGAGACCCAGTACTTC. Translated: CASSLAFERGEKETQYF. The full variable domain, rest sourced from reference TRBV5-6 and TRBJ2-5, is DAGVTQSPTHLIKTRGQQVTLRCSPKSGHDTVSWYQQALGQGPQFIFQYYEEEERQRGNFPDRFSGHQFPNYSSELNVNALLLGDSALYLCASSLAFERGEKETQYFGPGTRLLVL.

This chain joins TRBV7-9 and TRBJ2-7; the D gene is possibly TRBD1 (6 bases). Trimming cost V 3 bases and J 5 bases, with 14 bases left between them. The germline V gene has CDR1 SEHNR and CDR2 FQNEAQ (reference sequence). The CDR3 has 14 residues. The CDR3 coding sequence is TGTGCCAGCAGCTTGGGGGCAGGGGTGGACGAGCAGTACTTC. It specifies CASSLGAGVDEQYF.